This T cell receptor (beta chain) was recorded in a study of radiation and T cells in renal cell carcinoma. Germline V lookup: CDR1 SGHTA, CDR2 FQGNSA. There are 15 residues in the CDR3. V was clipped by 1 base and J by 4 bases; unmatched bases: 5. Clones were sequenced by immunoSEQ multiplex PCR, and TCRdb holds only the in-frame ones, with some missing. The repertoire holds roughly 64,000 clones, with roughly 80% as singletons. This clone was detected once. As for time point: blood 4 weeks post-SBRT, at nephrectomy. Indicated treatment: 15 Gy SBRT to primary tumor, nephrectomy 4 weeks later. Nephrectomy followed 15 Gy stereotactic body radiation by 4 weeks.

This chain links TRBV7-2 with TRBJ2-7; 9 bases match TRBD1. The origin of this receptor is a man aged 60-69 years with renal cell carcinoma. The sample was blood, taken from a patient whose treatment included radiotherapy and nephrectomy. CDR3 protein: CASSLGGGQGYEQYF. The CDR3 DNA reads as TGTGCCAGCAGCTTAGGGGGGGGACAGGGTTACGAGCAGTACTTC.